This T cell receptor beta chain was captured in a study of T cells in Graves' hyperthyroidism and ophthalmopathy (dated by TCRdb to between 2018 and 2021). As for the study more broadly: Peripheral blood samples were taken at initial diagnosis, before any treatment was given. A discovery cohort of roughly 100 patients, fewer than 50 with Graves' ophthalmopathy and approximately 55 with stable Graves' hyperthyroidism, was used to find distinguishing TCR V-J signatures. Whether ophthalmopathy could be predicted prospectively was tested in an independent validation cohort made up of 18 hyperthyroidism patients plus 17 patients who later progressed to ophthalmopathy. The 80 to 100 discovery patients were randomly divided into training and test sets at a 7:3 ratio. Thyroid tissue and blood T-cell repertoires from six Graves' hyperthyroidism patients were also compared in the study. Following sampling, methimazole starting at 30 mg daily was given to hyperthyroidism patients, and high-dose intravenous methylprednisolone was given to ophthalmopathy patients. TCR Vbeta CDR3 sequencing of 120 to 150 peripheral blood samples (approximately 44 ophthalmopathy, roughly 72 hyperthyroidism and around 17 progressor patients) is reported in the paper. Summary of the overall study and its limitations: In cross-validation, a model built on a 13 V-J signature told ophthalmopathy apart from stable hyperthyroidism with approximately 90% sensitivity and roughly 82% specificity, and in testing the same model reached 80%/75%. Most expanded thyroid clonotypes (frequency above 0.001) were also detected in blood, a finding suggesting that blood repertoires may reflect thyroid immune responses. In validation, the model predicted progression to ophthalmopathy a median of approximately 6.3 months before onset, with 65% to 71% sensitivity and about 72% specificity. No statistical method was used to set the sample size in advance, and investigators knew the group allocation.

The TCR beta CDR3 regions were amplified from the RNA transcripts. The TCR CDR3 was subjected to a first round of RT-PCR using the HTBI primer set and the Qiagen OneStep RT-PCR kit. The libraries were constructed in a second round of multiplex PCR and then size-selected and purified. Sequencing of the libraries was done on an Illumina HiSeq2000 using paired-end 100 bp reads. Under the source paper's analysis protocol: SOAPnuke was used to process the raw data, throwing out any read that contained adapters or uncalled bases, had a mean Phred below 15, or lacked an exact constant-primer or identifier match. High-quality paired reads were merged with COPE v1.2.5, and unique nucleotide sequences were defined as clonotypes. MiTCR v1.1 was used to align clonotypes to the IMGT TRBV, TRBD and TRBJ reference segments. Only V-J combinations with frequency above 0.0001, covering about 99% of repertoires, were analysed. A TCS score was defined as the ratio between F50 (clonal expansion) and ExV (chaos), using BLOSUM62-based TCRdist between CDR3 peptides within each V-J. Welch's t-statistics and random forest reduced roughly 500 V-J features to under 15, which were used in a naive Bayes classifier (R e1071). Thyroid-blood repertoire similarity was quantified with the Morisita-Horn index. The public reads were reprocessed in TCRdb via fastp at Q25 and MiXCR, keeping in-frame beta chains. Rows are unified per CDR3 protein, each entry keeping the most common DNA and genes. The V and J calls here are based on TCRdb, not the publication. Here the sample has 700,000 to 950,000 distinct CDR3 sequences; over 35% occur a single time. The top ten hold less than 35% of the sample.

A note on this clonotype: The clone's antigen remains unknown. No much larger clone is present one base from it, and per-base qualities are unavailable.

The CDR3 starts with the cysteine, ends with the phenylalanine, and has 15 residues. Only the CDR3 region is kept as DNA, spanning 45 bases read in frame from base 1. Per the germline V gene, MRHNA is the CDR1 and SNTAGT is the CDR2. The germline V and J ends show losses of 6 bases and 4 bases respectively, and no gene match explains 9 bases of the junction. Stable Graves' hyperthyroidism was defined as the absence of progression to ophthalmopathy over 18 months of follow-up. Hyperthyroidism patients were aged 18 to 65 years and newly diagnosed, with disease duration of less than 2 months. Patients with uncontrolled infections, other autoimmune diseases, pregnancy or lactation were excluded. Diagnoses relied on clinical symptoms, serum thyroxine and TRAb, thyroid ultrasound and orbital computed tomography. PBMCs were isolated from 10 ml of fresh peripheral blood by Ficoll-Paque density gradient centrifugation. Trizol reagent was used to extract total RNA, and RNA quality was then checked on an Agilent 2100 Bioanalyzer.

The clonotype originates from a woman aged 35 to 49 with Graves' hyperthyroidism. The receptor chain draws on TRBV6-4 and TRBJ2-1; TRBD2 agrees with 7 junctional bases. Specimen: blood. CDR3 sequence: CASSEGGSRYNEQFF. The DNA sequence is TGTGCCAGCAGCGAGGGCGGGAGTAGGTACAATGAGCAGTTCTTC.